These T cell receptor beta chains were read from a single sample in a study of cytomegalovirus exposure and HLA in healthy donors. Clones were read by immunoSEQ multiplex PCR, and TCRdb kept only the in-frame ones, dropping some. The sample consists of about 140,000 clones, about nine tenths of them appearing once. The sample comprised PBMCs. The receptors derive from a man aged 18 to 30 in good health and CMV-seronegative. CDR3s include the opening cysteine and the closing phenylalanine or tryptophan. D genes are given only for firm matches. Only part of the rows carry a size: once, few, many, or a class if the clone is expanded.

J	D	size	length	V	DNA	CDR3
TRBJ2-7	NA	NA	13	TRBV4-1	TGCGCCAGCAGCGCTCGCGGCGCCGCCGAGCAGTACTTC	CASSARGAAEQYF
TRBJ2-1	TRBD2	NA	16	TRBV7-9	TGTGCCAGCAGCTTGTCTAGCGGGGGCTCCTACAATGAGCAGTTCTTC	CASSLSSGGSYNEQFF
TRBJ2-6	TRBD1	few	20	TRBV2	TGTGCCAGCAGCAAAGCCCGGGACAGGGGGACCCTCTCTGGGGCCAACGTCCTGACTTTC	CASSKARDRGTLSGANVLTF
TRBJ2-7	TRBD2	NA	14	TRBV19	TGTGCCAGTAGTATACGGGGGGGGACCTACGAGCAGTACTTC	CASSIRGGTYEQYF
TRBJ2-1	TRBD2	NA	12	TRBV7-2	TGTGCCAGCAGCCCAAGCGGGGAACCGCAGTTCTTC	CASSPSGEPQFF
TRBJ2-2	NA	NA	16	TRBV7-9	TGTGCCAGCAGCTTATCCGGGAACACCGGGGTCGGGGAGCTGTTTTTT	CASSLSGNTGVGELFF
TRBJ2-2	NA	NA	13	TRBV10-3	TGTGCCATCGGAGGGCCTCTCACCGGGGAGCTGTTTTTT	CAIGGPLTGELFF
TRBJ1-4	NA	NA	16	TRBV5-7	TGTGCCAGCAGCTTGGTACAGGTTCCTCTCAGGGGAGTAGTATGTTTT	CASSLVQVPLRGVVCF
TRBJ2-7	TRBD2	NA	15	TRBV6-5	TGTGCCAGCAGGACCCCTGTGGCGGGAGCCTACGAGCAGTACTTC	CASRTPVAGAYEQYF
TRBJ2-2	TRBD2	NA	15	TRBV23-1	TGCGCCAGCGCCGGGGGGAGGGCCTGGCCCGGGGAGCTGTTTTTT	CASAGGRAWPGELFF
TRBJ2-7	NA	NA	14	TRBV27	TGTGCCAGCAGAAGACCGGGATCTTCATACGAGCAGTACTTC	CASRRPGSSYEQYF
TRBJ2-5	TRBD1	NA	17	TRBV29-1	TGCAGCGTTGAAGCCTGGCCGGGACAGGGGGGGCGGGAGACCCAGTACTTC	CSVEAWPGQGGRETQYF
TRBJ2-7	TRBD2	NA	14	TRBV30	TGTGCCTGCTTTATCGGGAGGGCCTCCTACGAGCAGTACTTC	CACFIGRASYEQYF
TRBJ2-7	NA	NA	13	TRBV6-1	TGTGCCAGCAGACGGGGGGCCTCCTACGAGCAGTACTTC	CASRRGASYEQYF
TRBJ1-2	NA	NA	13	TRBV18	TGTGCCAGCTCTCCCGGGTTGGACTATGGCTACACCTTC	CASSPGLDYGYTF
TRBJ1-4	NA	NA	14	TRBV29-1	TGCAGCGTTGACAGGTTAATTGAGGGAGAAAAACTGTTTTTT	CSVDRLIEGEKLFF
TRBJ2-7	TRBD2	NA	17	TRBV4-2	TGTGCCAGCAGCCCCGGACTAGCGGGGGGGAGCTCCTACGAGCAGTACTTC	CASSPGLAGGSSYEQYF
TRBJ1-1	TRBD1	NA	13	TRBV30	TGTGCCTGGAGTGTTGGGGACAGGGGTGAAGCTTTCTTT	CAWSVGDRGEAFF
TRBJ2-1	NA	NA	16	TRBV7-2	TGTGCCAGCAGCCCGGATGGGGGGACGGGTGGGAATGAGCAGTTCTTC	CASSPDGGTGGNEQFF
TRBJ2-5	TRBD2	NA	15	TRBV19	TGTGCCAGTAGGCCTACACTAGCGGACCAAGAGACCCAGTACTTC	CASRPTLADQETQYF
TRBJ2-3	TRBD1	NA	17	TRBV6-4	TGTGCCAGCAGTGACTCGAGAGTTGGGCAGGGGGCAGATACGCAGTATTTT	CASSDSRVGQGADTQYF
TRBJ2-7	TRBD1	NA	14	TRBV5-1	TGCGCCAGCAGCTTTGGGACAGGGGGCCTCGAGCAGTACTTC	CASSFGTGGLEQYF
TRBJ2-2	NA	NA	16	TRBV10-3	TGTGCCAGCAGTTTGGAGACAGGTCCGTTCACCGGGGAGCTGTTTTTT	CASSLETGPFTGELFF
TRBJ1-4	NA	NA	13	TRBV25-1	TGTGCCGCCAGGGTTTCACCTAATGAAAAACTGTTTTTT	CAARVSPNEKLFF
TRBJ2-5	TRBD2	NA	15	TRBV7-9	TGTGCCAGCAGCGGGAGCGGGGGCTATCAAGAGACCCAGTACTTC	CASSGSGGYQETQYF
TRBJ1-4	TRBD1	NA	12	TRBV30	TGTGCCTGGAGGGGACAGGGGGAAAAACTGTTTTTT	CAWRGQGEKLFF
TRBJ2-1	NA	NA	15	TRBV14	TGTGCCAGCAGCCAAGTCTTTCACACCACCAATGAGCAGTTCTTC	CASSQVFHTTNEQFF
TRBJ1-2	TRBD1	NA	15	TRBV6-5	TGTGCCAGCAGTTACTCGGACAGGGCCATCTATGGCTACACCTTC	CASSYSDRAIYGYTF
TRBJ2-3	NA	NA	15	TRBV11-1	TGTGCCAGCAGCCCACCGGAGCTGAGCACAGATACGCAGTATTTT	CASSPPELSTDTQYF
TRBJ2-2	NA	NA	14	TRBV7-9	TGTGCCAGCAGCTTAGAAGTCAGCACCGGGGAGCTGTTTTTT	CASSLEVSTGELFF
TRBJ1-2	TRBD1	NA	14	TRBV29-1	TGCAGCGTTGAGGGCAGGGGGGCTAACTATGGCTACACCTTC	CSVEGRGANYGYTF
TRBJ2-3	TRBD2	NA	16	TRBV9	TGTGCCAGCAGCGTGGGGACTAGCGACTACACAGATACGCAGTATTTT	CASSVGTSDYTDTQYF
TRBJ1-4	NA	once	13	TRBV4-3	TGCGCCAGCAGCCCAACCAGAAATGAAAAACTGTTTTTT	CASSPTRNEKLFF
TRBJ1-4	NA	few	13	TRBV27	TGTGCCAGCAGCGCCGAGACAAGGGAAAAACTGTTTTTT	CASSAETREKLFF
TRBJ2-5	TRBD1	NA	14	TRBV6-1	TGTGCCAGCACCCAGGCCAGGGGGATGGGGACCCAGTACTTC	CASTQARGMGTQYF
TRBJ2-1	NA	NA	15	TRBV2	TGTGCCAGATCAGGGTTGGGATCCGTGGGGGGTGAGCAGTTCTTC	CARSGLGSVGGEQFF
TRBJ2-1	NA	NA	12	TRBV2	TGTGCCAGCAGTGTAACAAGAAATGAGCAGTTCTTC	CASSVTRNEQFF
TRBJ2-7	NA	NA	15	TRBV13	TGTGCCAGCAGCTCCAGGGGGGCTAGCAGCTACGAGCAGTACTTC	CASSSRGASSYEQYF
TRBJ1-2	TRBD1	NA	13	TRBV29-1	TGCAGCATCACAGGGGCACTGAGTGGTGGCTACACCTTC	CSITGALSGGYTF
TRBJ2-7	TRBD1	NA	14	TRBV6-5	TGTGCCAGCAGACCTACAGGGGGCCAGTACGAGCAGTACTTC	CASRPTGGQYEQYF
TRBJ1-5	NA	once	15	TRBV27	TGTGCCAGCAGTTCCGTCCGACAGAGCAATCAGCCCCAGCATTTT	CASSSVRQSNQPQHF
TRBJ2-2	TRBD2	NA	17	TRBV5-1	TGCGCCAGCAGCTACGGACTAGCGGGGAGTGTGGGCGGGGAGCTGTTTTTT	CASSYGLAGSVGGELFF
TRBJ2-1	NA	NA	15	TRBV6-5	TGTGCCAGCAGACCACAACAGGGGGGGTACAATGAGCAGTTCTTC	CASRPQQGGYNEQFF
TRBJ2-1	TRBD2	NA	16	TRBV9	TGTGCCAGCAGCGGAAGCGGGGTAGCGGGAGAGGGTGAGCAGTTCTTC	CASSGSGVAGEGEQFF
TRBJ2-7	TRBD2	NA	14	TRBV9	TGTGCCAGCAGCGTGGCTAGCGGATCCTACGAGCAGTACTTC	CASSVASGSYEQYF
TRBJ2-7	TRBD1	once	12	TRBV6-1	TGTGCCAGCCAGGGACAGCCCTACGAGCAGTACTTC	CASQGQPYEQYF
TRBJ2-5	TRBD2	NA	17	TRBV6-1	TGTGCCAGCAGTGCGTCCCCGAGCGGGGGGGAGGGAGAGACCCAGTACTTC	CASSASPSGGEGETQYF
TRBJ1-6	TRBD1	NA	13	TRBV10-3	TGTGCCATCAGAGACAGGGGCGAGTCACCCCTCCACTTT	CAIRDRGESPLHF
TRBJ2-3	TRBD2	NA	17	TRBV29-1	TGCAGCGTTAGAGCTATTGGAGCGGGAGGTAGCACAGATACGCAGTATTTT	CSVRAIGAGGSTDTQYF
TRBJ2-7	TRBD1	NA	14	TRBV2	TGTGCCAGCACCCGGGACAGGGGGCAGGACGAGCAGTACTTC	CASTRDRGQDEQYF
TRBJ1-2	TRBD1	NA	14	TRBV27	TGTGCCAGCAGTGTGAACAGGGGGCTCAGCGGCTACACCTTC	CASSVNRGLSGYTF
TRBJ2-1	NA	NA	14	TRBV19	TGTGCCAGTAGTAGAACACAGGGTTGGTCTGAGCAGTTCTTC	CASSRTQGWSEQFF
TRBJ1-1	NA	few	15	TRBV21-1	TGTGCCAGCAGCAAAGACAAGACAGGGGGAACTGAAGCTTTCTTT	CASSKDKTGGTEAFF